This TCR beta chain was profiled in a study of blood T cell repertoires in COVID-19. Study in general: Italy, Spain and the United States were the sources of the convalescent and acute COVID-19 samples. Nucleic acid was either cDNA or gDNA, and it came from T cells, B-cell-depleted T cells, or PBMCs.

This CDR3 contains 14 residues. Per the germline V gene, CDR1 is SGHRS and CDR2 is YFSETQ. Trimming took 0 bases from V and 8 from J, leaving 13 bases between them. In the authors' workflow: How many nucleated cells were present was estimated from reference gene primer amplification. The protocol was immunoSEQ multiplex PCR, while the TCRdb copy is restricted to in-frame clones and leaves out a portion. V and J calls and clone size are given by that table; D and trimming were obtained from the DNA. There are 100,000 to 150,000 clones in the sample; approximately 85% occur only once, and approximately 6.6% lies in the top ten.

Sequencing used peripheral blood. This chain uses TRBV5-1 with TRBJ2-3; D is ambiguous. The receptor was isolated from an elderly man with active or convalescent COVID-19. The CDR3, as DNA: TGCGCCAGCAGCTTGGGCCCCCGATCCGGTACGCAGTATTTT. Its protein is CASSLGPRSGTQYF. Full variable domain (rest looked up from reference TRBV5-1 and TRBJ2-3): KAGVTQTPRYLIKTRGQQVTLSCSPISGHRSVSWYQQTPGQGLQFLFEYFSETQRNKGNFPGRFSGRQFSNSRSEMNVSTLELGDSALYLCASSLGPRSGTQYFGPGTRLTVL.